This record looks at one T cell receptor beta chain sequence and its context. The antigen remains undetermined. Each CDR3 protein gets one entry after TCRdb re-called the 5' RACE reads with MiXCR. The table includes about 720,000 distinct CDR3 sequences, roughly 18% detected once. This specimen belongs to a study of identical twins. General study points: Cross-sectional statistical analysis, not tracking of the same donors, underpinned the conclusions. Out-of-frame beta sequences exhibited a weaker degree of excess twin sharing. The study found excess low generation probability among twin-shared out-of-frame alpha sequences.

Germline CDR1 is SGHAT and CDR2 is FQNNGV. This CDR3 has 17 amino acids. Trimming took 4 bases from V and 5 from J; bases not matched to a gene: 10. A further study also used this sample, focusing on T cells expressing NK-cell markers. That paper states: It was from sorted CD3+CD56+NKG2C+, CD3+CD56+NKG2C- and CD3+CD56-NKG2C+ T cells that TCR beta repertoires came.

Sequenced sample: PBMCs. V and J are TRBV11-2 and TRBJ2-1; 11 positions match TRBD2. The source of this sequence is a woman aged 18-29 years in good health. The CDR3 DNA is TGTGCCAGCAGCTCTAGACTAGCGGGATATATTGACAATGAGCAGTTCTTC. It translates to CASSSRLAGYIDNEQFF.